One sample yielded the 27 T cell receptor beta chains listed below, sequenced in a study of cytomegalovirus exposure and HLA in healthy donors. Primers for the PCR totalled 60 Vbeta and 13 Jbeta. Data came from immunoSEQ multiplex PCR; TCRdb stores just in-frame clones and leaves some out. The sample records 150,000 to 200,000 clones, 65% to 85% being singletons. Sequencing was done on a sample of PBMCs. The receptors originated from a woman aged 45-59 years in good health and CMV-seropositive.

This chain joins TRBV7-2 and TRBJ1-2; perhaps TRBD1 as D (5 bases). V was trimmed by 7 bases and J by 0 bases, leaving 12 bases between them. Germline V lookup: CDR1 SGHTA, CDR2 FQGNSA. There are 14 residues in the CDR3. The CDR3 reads CASTPTGPNYGYTF. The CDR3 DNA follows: TGTGCCAGCACCCCAACAGGCCCTAACTATGGCTACACCTTC.

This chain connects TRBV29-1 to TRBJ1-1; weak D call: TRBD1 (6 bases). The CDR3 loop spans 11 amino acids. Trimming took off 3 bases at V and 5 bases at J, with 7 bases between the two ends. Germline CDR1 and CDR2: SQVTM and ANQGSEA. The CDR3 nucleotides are TGCAGCGTTGACGACAGGACTGAAGCTTTCTTT. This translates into CSVDDRTEAFF.

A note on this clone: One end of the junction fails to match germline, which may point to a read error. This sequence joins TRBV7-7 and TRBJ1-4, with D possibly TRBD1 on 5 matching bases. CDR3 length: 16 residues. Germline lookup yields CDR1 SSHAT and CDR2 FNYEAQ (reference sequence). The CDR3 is CASSLASRVWDEKLFF. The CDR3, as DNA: TGTGCTAGCAGCTTAGCGAGCAGGGTATGGGATGAAAAACTGTTTTTT.

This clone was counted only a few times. CDR3 sequence reads: CASSNGGGETQYF. The CDR3 nucleotides read TGCGCCAGCAGCAACGGGGGAGGCGAGACCCAGTACTTC. The chain is built from TRBV5-1 and TRBJ2-5; D possibly corresponds to TRBD2 (6 bases). The CDR3 is 13 amino acids. Per the germline V gene, CDR1 is SGHRS and CDR2 is YFSETQ. V was cut by 4 bases and J by 5 bases, with 12 bases left in between.

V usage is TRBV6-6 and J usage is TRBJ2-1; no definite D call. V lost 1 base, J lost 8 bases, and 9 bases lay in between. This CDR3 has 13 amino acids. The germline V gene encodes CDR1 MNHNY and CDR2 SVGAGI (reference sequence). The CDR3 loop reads CASSYLNFDEQFF. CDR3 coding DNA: TGTGCCAGCAGTTACTTAAACTTCGATGAGCAGTTCTTC.

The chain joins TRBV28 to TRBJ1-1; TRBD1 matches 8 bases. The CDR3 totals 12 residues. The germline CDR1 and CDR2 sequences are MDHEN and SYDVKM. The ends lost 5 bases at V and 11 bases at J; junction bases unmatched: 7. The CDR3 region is CASSTDRGDAFF. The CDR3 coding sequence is TGTGCCAGCAGTACAGACAGGGGAGACGCTTTCTTT.

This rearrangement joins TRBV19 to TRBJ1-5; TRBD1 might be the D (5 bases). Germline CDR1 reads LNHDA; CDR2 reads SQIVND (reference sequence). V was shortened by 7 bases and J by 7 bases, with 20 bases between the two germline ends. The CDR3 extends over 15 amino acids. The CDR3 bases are TGTGCCAGTACTCTGGGGGGTCCCGGCTACCAGCCCCAGCATTTT. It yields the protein CASTLGGPGYQPQHF.

The CDR3 coding sequence is TGTGCCTGGAGTTCTGGGACTCGACGAGGAGCTTTCTTT. It codes for CAWSSGTRRGAFF. The J gene is TRBJ1-1, the V gene TRBV30, with D perhaps matching TRBD1 (5 bases). The germline V and J ends were trimmed by 2 bases and 10 bases, with 17 bases remaining between them. This CDR3 contains 13 residues. Germline V gives CDR1 GTSNPN, CDR2 SVGIG (reference sequence).

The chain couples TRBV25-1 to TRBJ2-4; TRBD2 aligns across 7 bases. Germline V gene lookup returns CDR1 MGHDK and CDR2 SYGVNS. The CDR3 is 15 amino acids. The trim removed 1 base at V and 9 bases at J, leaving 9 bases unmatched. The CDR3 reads CASSESRWRGSIQYF. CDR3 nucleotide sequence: TGTGCCAGCAGTGAATCCCGATGGCGGGGGAGCATTCAGTACTTC.

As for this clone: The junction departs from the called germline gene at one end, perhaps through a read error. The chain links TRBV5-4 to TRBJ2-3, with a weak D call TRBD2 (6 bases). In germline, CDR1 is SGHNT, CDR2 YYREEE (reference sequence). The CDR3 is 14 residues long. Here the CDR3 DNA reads TGTGTCAGCAGCTTGGCCGGGGGTGCAGATACGCAGTATTTT. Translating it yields CVSSLAGGADTQYF.

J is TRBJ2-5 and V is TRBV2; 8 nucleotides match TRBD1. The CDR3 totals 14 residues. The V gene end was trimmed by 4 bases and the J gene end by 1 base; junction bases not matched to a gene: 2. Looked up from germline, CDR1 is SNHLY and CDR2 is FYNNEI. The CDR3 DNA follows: TGTGCCAGCAGTGGGGGGACAGGCCAAGAGACCCAGTACTTC. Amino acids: CASSGGTGQETQYF.

The CDR3 DNA reads as TGTGCCAGCAGTTTAACTAGCGGGGAGACCCAGTACTTC. Its protein is CASSLTSGETQYF. J is TRBJ2-5 and V is TRBV27, with 9 bases lining up with TRBD2. With 2 bases clipped from V and 5 bases from J, the junction kept 0 bases outside the gene matches. Per germline, CDR1 MNHEY and CDR2 SMNVEV (reference sequence). The CDR3 extends over 13 amino acids.

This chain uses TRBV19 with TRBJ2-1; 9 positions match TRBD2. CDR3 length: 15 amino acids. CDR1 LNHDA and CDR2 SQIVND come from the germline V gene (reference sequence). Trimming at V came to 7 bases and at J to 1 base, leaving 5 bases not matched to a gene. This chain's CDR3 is CASTSSGRSYNEQFF. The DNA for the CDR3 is TGTGCCAGTACCTCAAGCGGGAGGTCCTACAATGAGCAGTTCTTC. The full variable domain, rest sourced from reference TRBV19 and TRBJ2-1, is DGGITQSPKYLFRKEGQNVTLSCEQNLNHDAMYWYRQDPGQGLRLIYYSQIVNDFQKGDIAEGYSVSREKKESFPLTVTSAQKNPTAFYLCASTSSGRSYNEQFFGPGTRLTVL.

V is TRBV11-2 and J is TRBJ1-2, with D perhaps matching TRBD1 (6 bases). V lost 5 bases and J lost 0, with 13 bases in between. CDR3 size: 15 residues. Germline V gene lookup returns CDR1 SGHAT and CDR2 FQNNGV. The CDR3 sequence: CASSTHRVSNYGYTF. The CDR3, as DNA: TGTGCCAGCAGCACACACAGGGTATCTAACTATGGCTACACCTTC.

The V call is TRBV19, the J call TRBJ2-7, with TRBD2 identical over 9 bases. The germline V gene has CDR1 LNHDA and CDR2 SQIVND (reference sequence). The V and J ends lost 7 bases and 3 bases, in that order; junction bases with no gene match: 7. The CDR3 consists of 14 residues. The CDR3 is CASKKASGDYEQYF. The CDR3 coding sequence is TGTGCCAGTAAAAAGGCTAGCGGGGACTACGAGCAGTACTTC.

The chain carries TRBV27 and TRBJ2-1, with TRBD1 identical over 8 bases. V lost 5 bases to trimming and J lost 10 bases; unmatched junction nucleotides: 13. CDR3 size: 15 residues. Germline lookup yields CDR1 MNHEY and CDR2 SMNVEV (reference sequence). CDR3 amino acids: CASSPSRQGTWEQFF. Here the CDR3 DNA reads TGTGCCAGCAGTCCATCGCGACAGGGGACATGGGAGCAGTTCTTC.

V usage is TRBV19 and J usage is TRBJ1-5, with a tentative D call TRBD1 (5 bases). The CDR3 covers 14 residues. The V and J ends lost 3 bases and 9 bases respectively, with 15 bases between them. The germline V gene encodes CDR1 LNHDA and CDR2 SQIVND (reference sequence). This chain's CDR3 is CASSIGSGGGPQHF. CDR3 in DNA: TGTGCCAGTAGTATCGGCTCTGGGGGAGGGCCCCAGCATTTT.

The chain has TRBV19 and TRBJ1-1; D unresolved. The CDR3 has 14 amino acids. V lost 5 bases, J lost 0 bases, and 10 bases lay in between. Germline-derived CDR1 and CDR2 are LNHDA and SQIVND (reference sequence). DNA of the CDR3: TGTGCCAGTAGTGTCGGGTCGGTGAACACTGAAGCTTTCTTT. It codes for CASSVGSVNTEAFF.

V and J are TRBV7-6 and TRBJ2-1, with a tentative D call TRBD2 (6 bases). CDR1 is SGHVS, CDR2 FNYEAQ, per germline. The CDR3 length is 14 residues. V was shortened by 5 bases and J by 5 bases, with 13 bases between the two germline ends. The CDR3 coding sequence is TGTGCCAGCAGCAACTTCGGGGGAAACAATGAGCAGTTCTTC. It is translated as CASSNFGGNNEQFF. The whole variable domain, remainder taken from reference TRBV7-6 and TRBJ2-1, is GAGVSQSPRYKVTKRGQDVALRCDPISGHVSLYWYRQALGQGPEFLTYFNYEAQQDKSGLPNDRFSAERPEGSISTLTIQRTEQRDSAMYRCASSNFGGNNEQFFGPGTRLTVL.

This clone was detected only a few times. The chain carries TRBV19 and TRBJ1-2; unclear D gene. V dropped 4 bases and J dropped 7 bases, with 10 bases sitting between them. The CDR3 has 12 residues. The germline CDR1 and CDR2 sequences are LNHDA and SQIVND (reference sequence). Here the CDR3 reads CASSTTPRGYTF. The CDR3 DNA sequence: TGTGCCAGTAGTACTACTCCACGTGGCTACACCTTC.

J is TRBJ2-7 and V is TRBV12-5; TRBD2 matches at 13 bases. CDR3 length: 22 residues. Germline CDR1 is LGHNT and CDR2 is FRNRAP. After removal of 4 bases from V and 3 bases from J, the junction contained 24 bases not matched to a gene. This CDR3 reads CASGSPPRVSAGTSGTLYEQYF. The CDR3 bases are TGTGCTAGTGGTTCCCCCCCACGGGTGTCGGCCGGGACTAGCGGGACGCTCTACGAGCAGTACTTC.

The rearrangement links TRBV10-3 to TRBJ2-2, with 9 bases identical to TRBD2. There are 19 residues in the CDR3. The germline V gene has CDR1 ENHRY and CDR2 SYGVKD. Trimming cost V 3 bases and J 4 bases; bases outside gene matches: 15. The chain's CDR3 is CAISDSPFRRRGGTGELFF. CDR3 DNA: TGTGCCATCAGTGATTCTCCCTTTCGGAGGCGGGGGGGCACCGGGGAGCTGTTTTTT.

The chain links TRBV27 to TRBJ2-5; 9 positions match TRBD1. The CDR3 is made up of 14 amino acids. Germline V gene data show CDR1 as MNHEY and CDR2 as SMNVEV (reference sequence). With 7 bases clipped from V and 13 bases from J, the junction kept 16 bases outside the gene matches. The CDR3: CASTTGTGRNIWYF. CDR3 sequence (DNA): TGTGCCAGCACCACTGGGACAGGGCGGAATATTTGGTACTTC.

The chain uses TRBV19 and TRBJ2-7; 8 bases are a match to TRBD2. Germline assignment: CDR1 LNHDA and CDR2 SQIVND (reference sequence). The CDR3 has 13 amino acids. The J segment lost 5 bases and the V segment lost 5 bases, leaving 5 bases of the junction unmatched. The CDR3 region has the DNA TGTGCCAGTAGTCCTTGGACTAGCAACGAGCAGTACTTC. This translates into CASSPWTSNEQYF.

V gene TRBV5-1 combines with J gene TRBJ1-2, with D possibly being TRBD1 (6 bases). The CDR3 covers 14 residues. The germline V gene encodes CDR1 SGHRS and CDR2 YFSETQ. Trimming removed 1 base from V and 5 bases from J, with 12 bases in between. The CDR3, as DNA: TGCGCCAGCAGCTTGTGGACAGCTGAGTATGGCTACACCTTC. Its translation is CASSLWTAEYGYTF.

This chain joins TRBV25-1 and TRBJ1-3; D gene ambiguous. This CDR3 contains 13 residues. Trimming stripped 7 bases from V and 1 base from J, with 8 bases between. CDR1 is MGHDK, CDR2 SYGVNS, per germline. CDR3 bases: TGTGCCAGCATCTCCTTTTCTGGAAACACCATATATTTT. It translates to CASISFSGNTIYF.

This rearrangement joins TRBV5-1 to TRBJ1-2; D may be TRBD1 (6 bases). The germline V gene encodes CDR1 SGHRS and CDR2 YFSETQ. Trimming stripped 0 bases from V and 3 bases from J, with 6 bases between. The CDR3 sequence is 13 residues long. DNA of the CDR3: TGCGCCAGCAGCTTGGGACAGGACTATGGCTACACCTTC. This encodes CASSLGQDYGYTF.